The entry below gives a single TCR beta chain sequence along with its context. Its antigen is currently unknown. The source of the sample is a study of blood T cells in healthy people across ages. Points from the study as a whole: A greater number of naive CD4+ cells and higher diversity distinguished long-lived donors from aged donors. With naive T cell percentage, TCR beta diversity showed a strong correlation. CMV status of donors was not determined, possibly confounding expanded clonotype changes.

Combining a sample-barcoded 5' primer with a J-beta primer mix, a second PCR ran for roughly 7 to 11 cycles. TCRdb reprocessed the 5' RACE reads with MiXCR, giving one entry per CDR3 protein. The sample records about 640,000 distinct CDR3 sequences, roughly two fifths being singletons. V lost 4 bases to trimming and J lost 1 base; unmatched junction nucleotides: 4. This CDR3 is 16 amino acids long. The germline V gene has CDR1 SGHRS and CDR2 YFSETQ. The sequencing sample was made of blood. This clonotype originated in a man older than 75 in good health. The V and J genes are TRBV5-1 and TRBJ2-1; 11 positions agree with TRBD2. In DNA form, the CDR3 reads TGCGCCAGCAGCACGGGACTAGCGGCTTCCTACAATGAGCAGTTCTTC. It specifies CASSTGLAASYNEQFF.